The 29 T cell receptor beta chains below were found in one sample sequenced in a study of tumor-infiltrating lymphocytes in oesophageal squamous cell carcinoma (dated by TCRdb to between 2015 and 2016). Library preparation used PCR. Sequencing instrument: Illumina HiSeq 2000. TCRdb reprocessing: public reads trimmed at Q25 with fastp, clones called with MiXCR, in-frame beta chains kept. Rows matching on CDR3 protein sequence are summarized as one entry with the most common DNA and genes. The sample table contains approximately 3,000 distinct CDR3 sequences; only one count was recorded for 16% of them. The leading ten clones occupy about a quarter of the sample. The specimen was esophageal tumor tissue. The receptors here all came from a male donor with esophageal squamous cell carcinoma.

This clonotype is categorized as medium-sized. This sequence joins TRBV11-3 and TRBJ2-1; D is ambiguous. V was cut by 0 bases and J by 6 bases, with 30 bases left in between. The CDR3 sequence is 21 residues long. Germline V gene lookup returns CDR1 SGHNT and CDR2 YENEEA. The CDR3 DNA sequence: TGTGCCAGCAGCTTAGAGCGCAAGGTGTGGGCCAGCGAGGCTGTAGGCAATGAGCAGTTCTTC. This sequence encodes CASSLERKVWASEAVGNEQFF.

This clonotype counts as medium-sized. The V gene is TRBV7-9, the J gene TRBJ2-3, with D hard to call. The CDR3 loop spans 13 amino acids. Germline-derived CDR1 and CDR2 are SEHNR and FQNEAQ (reference sequence). Trimming took 3 bases from V and 1 from J, leaving 5 bases between them. The CDR3 coding sequence is TGTGCCAGCAGCTTCATTGGCACAGATACGCAGTATTTT. It encodes CASSFIGTDTQYF. The whole variable domain, remainder taken from reference TRBV7-9 and TRBJ2-3, is DTGVSQNPRHKITKRGQNVTFRCDPISEHNRLYWYRQTLGQGPEFLTYFQNEAQLEKSRLLSDRFSAERPKGSFSTLEIQRTEQGDSAMYLCASSFIGTDTQYFGPGTRLTVL.

This clonotype was counted only a few times. The gene calls are TRBV2 and TRBJ2-4; D ambiguous. V lost 1 base to trimming and J lost 0 bases, with 10 bases between them. This CDR3 is 16 amino acids long. Per the germline V gene, CDR1 is SNHLY and CDR2 is FYNNEI. DNA of the CDR3: TGTGCCAGCAGTGAAGAAGGGCTTTTAGCCAAAAACATTCAGTACTTC. It is translated as CASSEEGLLAKNIQYF.

This clonotype counts as medium-sized. V gene TRBV27 combines with J gene TRBJ2-3; D unclear. The germline V gene has CDR1 MNHEY and CDR2 SMNVEV (reference sequence). Between the trimmed V and J ends, which lost 2 bases and 1 base, there was a span of 10 bases. The CDR3 totals 15 residues. This CDR3 reads CASSLGVPRTDTQYF. Written as DNA, the CDR3 is TGTGCCAGCAGTTTAGGGGTACCTCGCACAGATACGCAGTATTTT.

This clonotype has a single count. The gene calls are TRBV4-1 and TRBJ1-5; D remains ambiguous. Germline values: CDR1 MGHRA, CDR2 YSYEKL. Deletions cut 0 bases from V and 5 bases from J, with 11 bases between. This CDR3 comprises 15 residues. The CDR3 sequence is CASSQETGSDQPQHF. CDR3 in DNA: TGCGCCAGCAGCCAAGAAACGGGATCGGATCAGCCCCAGCATTTT.

This clonotype was picked up many times. The genes are TRBV3-2 and TRBJ1-1; the table names TRBD1, a call not compared with the DNA. TRBV3-2 counts as a pseudogene. The CDR3 spans 13 residues. DNA for the CDR3: TGTGCCAGCAGCTTTATCGGGGCTTCTGAAGCTTTCTTT. Encoded protein: CASSFIGASEAFF.

By sample fraction, this clonotype is medium-sized (0.01 to 0.1%). This chain connects TRBV10-3 to TRBJ2-3, with 8 bases aligning to TRBD1. The CDR3 spans 14 residues. Germline-derived CDR1 and CDR2 are ENHRY and SYGVKD. V was clipped by 10 bases and J by 0 bases; unmatched bases: 6. The CDR3 DNA is TGTGCCAGCTCGGACAGGGCAAGCACAGATACGCAGTATTTT. The encoded protein is CASSDRASTDTQYF.

This clonotype was detected many times. It may be a read error: a sequence one base away is much more abundant. The chain joins TRBV7-9 to TRBJ2-1, with a possible D match to TRBD1 (5 bases). The better agreement between TRBJ2-7 and the DNA end casts doubt on the J call. This CDR3 is 14 amino acids long. Germline assignment: CDR1 SEHNR and CDR2 FQNEAQ (reference sequence). Here the CDR3 reads CASSYSLDNNEQYF. In DNA form, the CDR3 reads TGTGCCAGCAGCTACTCACTGGACAACAATGAGCAGTACTTC.

This clonotype occurred many times. The V and J genes are TRBV10-2 and TRBJ1-5; TRBD1 might be the D (5 bases). This CDR3 is 15 amino acids long. Trimming removed 3 bases from V and 4 bases from J, with 13 bases in between. Germline-derived CDR1 and CDR2 are WSHSY and SAAADI. CDR3 region: CASSDLWGGNQPQHF. CDR3 sequence (DNA): TGCGCCAGCAGTGATCTATGGGGGGGGAATCAGCCCCAGCATTTT.

By share, this clonotype counts as medium-sized. The chain has TRBV11-2 and TRBJ2-5; 7 nucleotides match TRBD1. V gave up 6 bases and J gave up 2 bases; unmatched junction bases: 6. Germline V gene lookup returns CDR1 SGHAT and CDR2 FQNNGV. The length of the CDR3 is 14 residues. The CDR3 loop is CASRPGTAQETQYF. In DNA form, the CDR3 reads TGTGCCAGCAGACCAGGGACAGCTCAAGAGACCCAGTACTTC.

This clonotype was seen at least ten times. The CDR3 nucleotides read TGTGCCGCGGCGGGGGGGCCCGGCGATGAGCAGTTCTTC. Protein product: CAAAGGPGDEQFF. The genes are TRBV6-1 and TRBJ2-1; TRBD2 aligns across 9 bases. The trim removed 11 bases at V and 8 bases at J, leaving 10 bases unmatched. The CDR3 loop spans 13 amino acids. Looked up from germline, CDR1 is MNHNS and CDR2 is SASEGT.

By share of the sample, this clonotype is large. The chain is built from TRBV7-3 and TRBJ2-5, with 7 bases fitting TRBD1. CDR3 length: 15 amino acids. V trimming: 6 bases; J trimming: 4 bases; junction bases outside the gene matches: 11. Germline V gene lookup returns CDR1 SGHTA and CDR2 FQGTGA. Here the CDR3 DNA reads TGTGCCAGCAGGCAATACGGGACAGAGGGAGAGACCCAGTACTTC. This encodes CASRQYGTEGETQYF.

Regarding this clonotype: Possible read error: a much larger clone is one base away. V usage is TRBV19 and J usage is TRBJ2-1; D may match TRBD1 or TRBD2 (6 bases each). The better agreement between TRBJ2-7 and the DNA end casts doubt on the J call. Germline V gene sequence: CDR1 LNHDA, CDR2 SQIVND (reference sequence). This CDR3 has 15 residues. The CDR3 bases are TGTGCCAGTAGCGGGGGCCCACACTCCTACAATGAGCAGTACTTC. Protein sequence: CASSGGPHSYNEQYF.

Note on this clonotype: This CDR3 is missing its conserved last phenylalanine or tryptophan, likely due to a read error. It is unclear where the CDR3 begins or ends on the DNA, so no DNA is shown, and the CDR3 is as TCRdb lists it. The chain has TRBV12-3 or TRBV12-4 and TRBJ2-1; the table names TRBD1, a call not compared with the DNA. The CDR3 is 17 residues long, counting both termini. The CDR3 is CASSLAGGLIYGYTFGS.

This clonotype was picked up a small number of times. V and J are TRBV5-4 and TRBJ1-2, with a weak D call TRBD1 (5 bases). This CDR3 has 15 residues. Per the germline V gene, CDR1 is SGHNT and CDR2 is YYREEE (reference sequence). Trimming left V 2 bases short and J 2 bases short, with 13 bases between. DNA for the CDR3: TGTGCCAGCAGCTTACCGGGGCCTGGAAACTATGGCTACACCTTC. Protein: CASSLPGPGNYGYTF.

This clonotype is medium-sized by share. The chain couples TRBV28 to TRBJ2-1, with D unclear. Germline V gene lookup returns CDR1 MDHEN and CDR2 SYDVKM. The length of the CDR3 is 14 residues. Between the trimmed V and J ends, which lost 6 bases and 7 bases, there was a span of 16 bases. The CDR3 sequence: CASSPYLQRNEQFF. CDR3 nucleotides: TGTGCCAGCAGCCCTTACTTACAGAGGAATGAGCAGTTCTTC.

The sample holds many counts of this clonotype. This may come from a read error, since a much larger clone is one base off. The rearrangement joins TRBV7-3 to TRBJ2-1; possible D gene TRBD2, 6 bases. The DNA end favors TRBJ2-7, so the J call may be wrong. There are 15 residues in the CDR3. Germline V gene data show CDR1 as SGHTA and CDR2 as FQGTGA. CDR3 region: CASSFSGSSYNEQYF. The DNA for the CDR3 is TGTGCCAGCAGCTTTAGCGGTAGCTCCTACAATGAGCAGTACTTC.

Many counts were recorded for this clonotype. The chain couples TRBV5-6 to TRBJ2-1; TRBD1 matches 7 bases. This CDR3 region has 15 residues. The trim removed 3 bases at V and 1 base at J, leaving 4 bases unmatched. CDR1 and CDR2 from the germline V gene are SGHDT and YYEEEE. CDR3 region: CASSWTGRSYNEQFF. The CDR3, as DNA: TGTGCCAGCAGCTGGACAGGAAGGTCCTACAATGAGCAGTTCTTC. The full variable domain, its missing parts supplied by reference TRBV5-6 and TRBJ2-1, is DAGVTQSPTHLIKTRGQQVTLRCSPKSGHDTVSWYQQALGQGPQFIFQYYEEEERQRGNFPDRFSGHQFPNYSSELNVNALLLGDSALYLCASSWTGRSYNEQFFGPGTRLTVL.

The table lists this clonotype with many counts. The V gene is TRBV11-1, the J gene TRBJ1-2; D gene ambiguous. Germline V CDR1 and CDR2: SGHAT, FQDESV (reference sequence). This CDR3 is built from 13 residues. V was shortened by 5 bases and J by 4 bases, with 11 bases between the two germline ends. This CDR3 is CASSVEGGYGYTF. The CDR3 DNA follows: TGTGCCAGCAGCGTAGAGGGAGGCTATGGCTACACCTTC.

By frequency in the sample, this clonotype is medium-sized. V and J are TRBV6-6 and TRBJ2-1; D uncertain. Per germline, CDR1 MNHNY and CDR2 SVGAGI (reference sequence). V was clipped by 0 bases and J by 10 bases, with 10 bases between them. CDR3 size: 13 residues. The CDR3 is CASSYSDASEQFF. CDR3 DNA sequence: TGTGCCAGCAGTTACTCGGACGCCTCAGAGCAGTTCTTC.

This clonotype is medium-sized. The chain uses TRBV12-3 or TRBV12-4 and TRBJ1-1; 10 nucleotides agree with TRBD1. CDR3 length: 15 residues. The V gene end was trimmed by 3 bases and the J gene end by 8 bases; junction bases not matched to a gene: 9. CDR3: CASSFLSGQGPEAFF. The CDR3 DNA reads as TGTGCCAGCAGTTTTTTGTCGGGACAGGGGCCCGAAGCTTTCTTT.

The J gene is TRBJ1-1, the V gene TRBV5-1, with 7 bases lining up with TRBD1. Germline-derived CDR1 and CDR2 are SGHRS and YFSETQ. The CDR3 has 16 residues. J lost 0 bases, V lost 1 base, and 6 bases had no gene match. The CDR3 protein is CASSLTGTALNTEAFF. In nucleotides, the CDR3 is TGCGCCAGCAGCTTGACCGGGACAGCACTGAACACTGAAGCTTTCTTT.

At least ten counts were recorded for this clonotype. The chain links TRBV14 to TRBJ1-1; D not resolved. The CDR3 contains 11 residues. V lost 5 bases to trimming and J lost 3 bases, with 4 bases between them. The germline gives CDR1 SGHDN, CDR2 FVKESK. CDR3 residues: CASSFDTEAFF. In nucleotides, the CDR3 is TGTGCCAGCAGCTTTGACACTGAAGCTTTCTTT.

This clonotype was observed at least ten times. The V gene is TRBV6-6, the J gene TRBJ1-1; D unresolved. Trimming removed 2 bases from V and 0 bases from J, with 4 bases in between. Germline lookup yields CDR1 MNHNY and CDR2 SVGAGI (reference sequence). CDR3 length: 13 amino acids. CDR3 DNA sequence: TGTGCCAGCAGTTACCTATTGAACACTGAAGCTTTCTTT. The encoded protein is CASSYLLNTEAFF.

This clonotype was counted at least ten times. The rearrangement joins TRBV15 to TRBJ2-3, with D maybe TRBD2 (7 bases). Germline CDR1 LNHNV, CDR2 YYDKDF (reference sequence). Deletions cut 2 bases from V and 0 bases from J, with 15 bases between. CDR3 length: 17 residues. The CDR3 region has the DNA TGTGCCACCAGCAGATGGGGGGGCGGGTTGAGCACAGATACGCAGTATTTT. This codes for CATSRWGGGLSTDTQYF.

This clonotype is medium-sized. The rearrangement joins TRBV7-8 to TRBJ1-6, with 10 bases that match TRBD1. CDR1 and CDR2 from the germline V gene are SGHVS and FQNEAQ. This CDR3 is built from 16 residues. Unmatched junction bases numbered 5, after V lost 2 bases and J lost 7 bases. CDR3 DNA sequence: TGTGCCAGCAGCTTACGAGGGACAGGGGAGAATTCACCCCTCCACTTT. Protein: CASSLRGTGENSPLHF.

This clonotype has ten or more counts. V gene TRBV6-2 or TRBV6-3 combines with J gene TRBJ1-1; D is ambiguous. The germline CDR1 and CDR2 sequences are MNHEY and SVGEGT. Trimming took 0 bases from V and 6 from J, leaving 8 bases between them. The CDR3 contains 13 residues. This CDR3 is CASSYSTFAEAFF. The CDR3 DNA reads as TGTGCCAGCAGTTACTCGACTTTTGCTGAAGCTTTCTTT.

In its sample, this clonotype is medium-sized (0.01 to 0.1%). The chain uses TRBV6-1 and TRBJ1-6; 10 bases map to TRBD1. The CDR3 contains 19 residues. V lost 5 bases and J lost 0; bases outside the gene matches: 10. Germline-derived CDR1 and CDR2 are MNHNS and SASEGT. The CDR3 region is CASSTRQGALISYNSPLHF. The CDR3 DNA sequence: TGTGCCAGCAGTACAAGACAGGGGGCGCTAATCTCCTATAATTCACCCCTCCACTTT.

Relative to its sample, this clonotype is medium-sized. The chain joins TRBV28 to TRBJ2-5, with a tentative D call TRBD1 (5 bases). Looked up from germline, CDR1 is MDHEN and CDR2 is SYDVKM. The CDR3 spans 13 residues. Trimming removed 7 bases at V and 0 bases at J, with 9 bases between. CDR3 DNA: TGTGCCAGCAACCGACAGTACCAAGAGACCCAGTACTTC. It translates to CASNRQYQETQYF.